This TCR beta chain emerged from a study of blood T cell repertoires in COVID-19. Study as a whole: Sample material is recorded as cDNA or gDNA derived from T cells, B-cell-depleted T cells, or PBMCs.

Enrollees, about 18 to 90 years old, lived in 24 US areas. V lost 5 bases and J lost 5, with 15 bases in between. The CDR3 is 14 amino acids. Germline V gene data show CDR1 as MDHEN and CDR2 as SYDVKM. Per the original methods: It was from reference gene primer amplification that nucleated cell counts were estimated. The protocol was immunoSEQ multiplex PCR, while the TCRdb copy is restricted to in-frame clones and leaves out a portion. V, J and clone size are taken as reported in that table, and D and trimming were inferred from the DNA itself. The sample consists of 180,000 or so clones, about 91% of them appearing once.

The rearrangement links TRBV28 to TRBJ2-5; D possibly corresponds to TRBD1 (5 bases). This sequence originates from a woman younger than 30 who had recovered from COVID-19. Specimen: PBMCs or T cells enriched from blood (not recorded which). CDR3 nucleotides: TGTGCCAGCAGTCCTGACAGTTTGGGTGAGACCCAGTACTTC. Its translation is CASSPDSLGETQYF.